This T cell receptor beta chain was identified during a study of T cells expressing NK-cell markers (TCRdb year 2020). Regarding the study in general: In sorted CD3+CD56+NKG2C+, CD3+CD56+NKG2C- and CD3+CD56-NKG2C+ T-cell subsets from several donors, TCR beta-chain repertoires were profiled. All eight donors whose samples were sequenced were randomly selected healthy volunteers, three of them men and five women. Among the eight sequenced donors, only one was HCMV-seronegative, while the other seven were HCMV-seropositive. Illumina HiSeq 2000/2500, MiSeq or NextSeq was used to sequence libraries as 2 x 150 bp reads.

Overall study results and their limits: In several donors, the dominant CD3+CD56+NKG2C+ clonotypes were found to rank among the top 10 CD8+ clonotypes and to make up roughly 1.0-8% of CD8+ T cells. Those dominant clonotypes were again the most abundant among CD3+CD56-NKG2C+ cells in several donors, at about 25-65%. It remained unclear whether the expanded NKG2C-expressing T cell clones were specific for HCMV antigens.

HCMV serostatus was determined by detecting HCMV-specific IgG in serum with a commercial ELISA kit. Ficoll density gradient centrifugation was used to isolate peripheral blood mononuclear cells from blood. Instrument on record: Illumina HiSeq 2000. The TCR beta cDNA libraries were made using 5'RACE template switching, a step that added both a universal primer site and unique molecular identifiers. Priming for cDNA synthesis came from the TCR beta constant segment, and two successive PCR amplification steps followed. The study's processing was this. Reads were demultiplexed and grouped by UMI with MIGEC, and clonotypes were assembled and quantified with MiTCR. To exclude erroneous sequences, any TCR cDNA sequence not supported by at least two reads was discarded. The tcR package was used for downstream repertoire analysis, with clonotypes matched between fractions based on CDR3 nucleotide sequence plus V segment. Antigen specificity was annotated against VDJdb with VDJmatch, allowing one amino acid substitution in CDR3. TCRdb reprocessed the reads into one record per CDR3 protein sequence, lacking DNA. The V and J calls were determined by TCRdb, not by the authors. This sample's listing comprises a few hundred thousand distinct CDR3 sequences. Together, the top ten hold 3% to 4.5% of the sample.

As encoded in the germline V gene, CDR1 is SGHVS while CDR2 is FQNEAQ. The CDR3 sequence holds 16 residues, the cysteine and phenylalanine included. No DNA sequence was recorded. On this clonotype itself: The clone's antigen remains unknown.

The clonotype comes from a man in his late teens or twenties in good health. Donor details come from another sample of the same person, matched by shared clones. Sequenced sample: blood T cells: a sorted CD56 or NKG2C T cell subset, CD4+ or CD8+ T cells, or bulk PBMC T cells (not recorded which). The rearrangement combines TRBV7-8 with TRBJ1-5; the TCRdb call, TRBD1, lacks DNA for checking. The CDR3 corresponds to CASSLTRLGKGQPQHF. The entire variable domain, with the stretches around the CDR3 drawn from the reference TRBV7-8 and TRBJ1-5 proteins, is GAGVSQSPRYKVAKRGQDVALRCDPISGHVSLFWYQQALGQGPEFLTYFQNEAQLDKSGLPSDRFFAERPEGSVSTLKIQRTQQEDSAVYLCASSLTRLGKGQPQHFGDGTRLSIL.